This paragraph reports one T cell receptor (beta chain). This record comes from a study of Graves' ophthalmopathy and Graves' hyperthyroidism. Study at large: The study drew peripheral blood at initial diagnosis, before any treatment.

The CDR3 extends over 14 amino acids. V gave up 3 bases and J gave up 7 bases; unmatched junction bases: 5. Germline CDR1 DFQATT, CDR2 SNEGSKA (reference sequence). As the template, RNA transcripts were used to amplify TCR beta CDR3 regions. HTBI primers primed a first-round RT-PCR, and a second-round multiplex PCR followed. TCRdb used MiXCR to reprocess the multiplex PCR reads, holding one entry per CDR3 protein. The sample lists 200,000 to 300,000 distinct CDR3 sequences, around 50% occurring once. Moderate-to-severe activity, with CAS ≥3, NOSPECS ≥4 and duration under 3 months, characterized the donors with ophthalmopathy. Additional autoimmune diseases, uncontrolled infections, pregnancy or lactation disqualified patients.

The specimen was peripheral blood. The sequence came from an adult man with Graves' ophthalmopathy. The chain employs TRBV20-1 and TRBJ2-5; 13 nucleotides agree with TRBD2. As DNA, the CDR3 is TGCAGTGCTAGGGGACTAGCGGGATGGGGGACCCAGTACTTC. It translates to CSARGLAGWGTQYF.